These T cell receptor beta chains were read from a single sample in a study of STAT5B mutations in CD4+ large granular lymphocyte leukemia. Clones were read by immunoSEQ multiplex PCR, and TCRdb kept only the in-frame ones, dropping some. The sample lists tens of thousands of clones; about four fifths were seen once. Sequenced sample: CD4+ T cells from blood buffy coats. The source of these receptors is a human donor in good health. Both conserved end residues are part of each CDR3. Fields, in order: clone size, V gene, D gene, J gene, CDR3 protein, CDR3 DNA. A D gene is named only where the DNA matches it firmly. Where a row states a size, it is once, few, many or the class of an expanded clone; other rows omit it.

>.|TRBV2|.|TRBJ1-1
CASSEKAVLNTEAFF
TGTGCCAGCAGTGAAAAGGCAGTCTTGAACACTGAAGCTTTCTTT
>.|TRBV7-2|.|TRBJ1-1
CASSVASLLGTEAFF
TGTGCCAGCAGCGTGGCTTCGTTGTTAGGCACTGAAGCTTTCTTT
>once|TRBV2|TRBD2|TRBJ2-4
CASSLGLAEGIQYF
TGTGCCAGCAGTCTTGGACTAGCCGAAGGCATTCAGTACTTC
>.|TRBV5-4|.|TRBJ1-2
CASSLQSRRSNYGYTF
TGTGCCAGCAGCCTACAGTCCCGACGGAGTAACTATGGCTACACCTTC
>.|TRBV11-2|TRBD1|TRBJ1-3
CASSLDRGAGNTIYF
TGTGCCAGCAGCTTGGACAGGGGTGCTGGAAACACCATATATTTT
>.|TRBV5-6|TRBD1|TRBJ2-4
CASSRGRGLDIQYF
TGTGCCAGCAGCCGTGGCAGGGGGCTTGACATTCAGTACTTC
>few|TRBV6-1|.|TRBJ2-5
CAIRGSETQYF
TGTGCCATCAGGGGTTCGGAGACCCAGTACTTC
>once|TRBV18|TRBD1|TRBJ1-1
CASSPPETGRGTEAFF
TGTGCCAGCTCACCACCAGAGACAGGGAGGGGGACTGAAGCTTTCTTT
>.|TRBV19|.|TRBJ1-1
CASQETSMNTEAFF
TGTGCCAGTCAAGAAACTTCAATGAACACTGAAGCTTTCTTT
>.|TRBV30|.|TRBJ1-1
CAWSRNGGQNEAFF
TGTGCCTGGAGTAGGAACGGGGGGCAGAATGAAGCTTTCTTT
>once|TRBV20-1|.|TRBJ1-1
CSALKNTEAFF
TGCAGTGCGCTCAAGAACACTGAAGCTTTCTTT
>.|TRBV5-1|.|TRBJ2-7
CASSLSRGIGSGQYF
TGCGCCAGCAGCCTCTCCCGCGGGATAGGCTCTGGGCAGTACTTC
>few|TRBV9|TRBD2|TRBJ2-1
CASSLLAGVYNEQFF
TGTGCCAGCAGCCTACTAGCGGGAGTTTACAATGAGCAGTTCTTC
>.|TRBV28|.|TRBJ2-4
CASSRLEGGVAKNIQYF
TGTGCCAGCAGCCGCCTGGAAGGCGGGGTGGCCAAAAACATTCAGTACTTC
>.|TRBV30|.|TRBJ2-5
CAWKSETQYF
TGTGCCTGGAAGTCAGAGACCCAGTACTTC
>.|TRBV28|.|TRBJ1-2
CASSVVADGGVAF
TGTGCCAGCAGTGTAGTCGCCGACGGCGGTGTCGCCTTC
>.|TRBV18|.|TRBJ2-7
CASSPGSYEQYF
TGTGCCAGCTCACCCGGCTCCTACGAGCAGTACTTC
>.|TRBV7-3|TRBD1|TRBJ2-7
CASSKDRDNEQYF
TGTGCCAGCAGCAAAGACAGGGATAACGAGCAGTACTTC
>few|TRBV10-3|TRBD2|TRBJ2-7
CAISDRTSYLDEQYF
TGTGCCATCAGTGACCGGACTAGTTATCTTGACGAGCAGTACTTC
>.|TRBV10-2|TRBD2|TRBJ2-1
CASSPSLAGGYNEQFF
TGCGCCAGCAGTCCCTCACTAGCGGGAGGGTACAATGAGCAGTTCTTC
>.|TRBV10-3|.|TRBJ2-7
CATGGGPTGGGDEQYF
TGTGCCACCGGGGGGGGGCCGACAGGGGGAGGGGACGAGCAGTACTTC
>.|TRBV11-3|.|TRBJ2-3
CASSSLESTDTQYF
TGTGCCAGCAGCAGTTTGGAGAGCACAGATACGCAGTATTTT
>few|TRBV18|TRBD2|TRBJ2-1
CASSPLTSGSNEQFF
TGTGCCAGCTCACCATTAACTAGCGGGAGTAATGAGCAGTTCTTC
>.|TRBV7-9|TRBD2|TRBJ2-3
CASSRGLAEEDF
TGTGCCAGCAGCCGGGGACTAGCGGAGGAGGATTTT
>.|TRBV7-2|.|TRBJ2-3
CASRAQSVGTDTQYF
TGTGCCAGCAGGGCACAATCGGTTGGCACAGATACGCAGTATTTT
>.|TRBV23-1|TRBD1|TRBJ1-5
CASSQGTGVGIFSNQPQHF
TGCGCCAGCAGTCAAGGGACAGGGGTCGGAATATTCAGCAATCAGCCCCAGCATTTT
>.|TRBV7-9|TRBD1|TRBJ1-5
CASSLGTGFGNQPQHF
TGTGCCAGCAGCTTAGGGACAGGGTTCGGCAATCAGCCCCAGCATTTT
>.|TRBV5-6|.|TRBJ1-5
CASSLVGGKQPQHF
TGTGCCAGCAGTCTGGTCGGTGGCAAGCAGCCCCAGCATTTT
>.|TRBV10-3|TRBD1|TRBJ2-7
CAIRGQGDHEQYF
TGTGCCATCAGGGGACAGGGGGACCACGAGCAGTACTTC
>.|TRBV30|.|TRBJ1-1
CAWIRAGVNTEAFF
TGTGCCTGGATACGGGCCGGGGTGAACACTGAAGCTTTCTTT
>medium-sized|TRBV6-1|TRBD2|TRBJ2-7
CASSGTSFAEQYF
TGTGCCAGCAGCGGGACTAGCTTCGCCGAGCAGTACTTC
>.|TRBV7-6|TRBD1|TRBJ1-1
CASSLRVPGQGRNTEAFF
TGTGCCAGCAGCTTACGGGTCCCGGGACAGGGCCGGAACACTGAAGCTTTCTTT
>.|TRBV7-2|.|TRBJ1-2
CASSLAMQGLPGYTF
TGTGCCAGCAGCTTAGCTATGCAGGGGTTGCCTGGCTACACCTTC
>.|TRBV5-1|TRBD1|TRBJ2-4
CASSLGQGDKNIQYF
TGCGCCAGCAGCTTAGGACAGGGTGACAAAAACATTCAGTACTTC
>.|TRBV9|.|TRBJ2-1
CASSVSSRLYNEQFF
TGTGCCAGCAGCGTAAGTAGCCGCCTTTACAATGAGCAGTTCTTC
>.|TRBV28|.|TRBJ2-2
CASRRQSSINTGELFF
TGTGCCAGCAGAAGACAGAGTTCCATAAACACCGGGGAGCTGTTTTTT
>.|TRBV4-2|TRBD2|TRBJ2-2
CASSQDWGTSGRAGELFF
TGTGCCAGCAGCCAAGATTGGGGGACTAGCGGGAGGGCCGGGGAGCTGTTTTTT